The source of this T cell receptor beta chain is a study of T cell repertoires in cytomegalovirus infection. MiXCR, applied by TCRdb to the reads, yields one record per CDR3 protein. The profile shows around 750,000 distinct CDR3 sequences, 32% of them singletons. The CDR3 runs 17 residues. Trimming cost V 3 bases and J 1 base; bases outside gene matches: 9. Germline V gene lookup returns CDR1 SQVTM and CDR2 ANQGSEA. Only a few counts were recorded for this clonotype. Its antigen remains unknown. The material sequenced was cultured CD8+ T cells from PBMCs, taken from culture after CMV antigen stimulation. The gene calls are TRBV29-1 and TRBJ2-3; the match to TRBD2 covers 11 bases. The TCR sequence derives from a human donor in good health (CMV status not recorded). Some clones in this sample may be carry-over from other donors' samples. Written as DNA, the CDR3 is TGCAGCGTTGACGGCGGACTAGCGGGCCTTGGCACAGATACGCAGTATTTT. It translates to CSVDGGLAGLGTDTQYF.